These T cell receptor beta chains were read from a single sample in a study of control samples from healthy donors and cancer patients. Data came from immunoSEQ multiplex PCR; TCRdb stores just in-frame clones and leaves some out. The data show some 120,000 clones, with under 95% seen just once and roughly 8.7% held by the top ten. The sample was blood. These receptors originate from a man younger than 30 in good health. CDR3s include the opening cysteine and the closing phenylalanine or tryptophan. D genes are given only for firm matches. Only some rows state a clone size, as once, few, many or a class for expanded clones.

TRBJ1-1 TRBV7-2 NA NA CASSLALEAFF TGTGCCAGCAGCTTAGCACTCGAAGCTTTCTTT
TRBJ1-1 TRBV3-1/TRBV3-2 NA NA CASSQDRNTEAFF TGTGCCAGCAGCCAAGATCGTAACACTGAAGCTTTCTTT
TRBJ1-3 TRBV5-1 NA once CASSTQGAGNTIYF TGCGCCAGCAGCACACAGGGCGCTGGAAACACCATATATTTT
TRBJ1-1 TRBV7-7 TRBD1 NA CASSLGTGAEAFF TGTGCCAGCAGCTTAGGGACAGGGGCTGAAGCTTTCTTT
TRBJ2-3 TRBV10-2 TRBD1 NA CASSMARGRSDTQYF TGCGCCAGCAGTATGGCCAGGGGGCGATCAGATACGCAGTATTTT
TRBJ1-5 TRBV27 NA NA CASSPFGNQPQHF TGTGCCAGCAGTCCTTTCGGGAATCAGCCCCAGCATTTT
TRBJ2-1 TRBV29-1 NA NA CSVSADSYNEQFF TGCAGCGTTTCTGCTGACAGCTACAATGAGCAGTTCTTC
TRBJ2-7 TRBV18 NA NA CASSPRGYEQYF TGTGCCAGCTCACCACGCGGCTACGAGCAGTACTTC
TRBJ1-4 TRBV29-1 NA NA CSVAGLGEWSNEKLFF TGCAGCGTCGCCGGCCTAGGGGAATGGAGTAATGAAAAACTGTTTTTT
TRBJ2-7 TRBV3-1/TRBV3-2 NA few CASSLGDDWYF TGTGCCAGCAGCCTAGGGGATGATTGGTACTTC
TRBJ1-1 TRBV27 TRBD1 NA CASSKTGGSTEAFF TGTGCCAGCAGCAAGACAGGGGGTAGTACTGAAGCTTTCTTT
TRBJ2-7 TRBV5-1 TRBD1 NA CASRRPGTGVHEQYF TGCGCCAGCAGAAGACCCGGGACAGGGGTCCACGAGCAGTACTTC
TRBJ1-1 TRBV5-1 NA NA CASSSFAGGNTEAFF TGCGCCAGCAGCAGTTTCGCGGGCGGGAACACTGAAGCTTTCTTT
TRBJ1-1 TRBV7-3 NA NA CASSFSMNTEAFF TGTGCCAGCAGCTTTAGTATGAACACTGAAGCTTTCTTT
TRBJ1-4 TRBV9 NA NA CASSSSTDEKLFF TGTGCCAGCAGCTCATCGACGGATGAAAAACTGTTTTTT
TRBJ1-3 TRBV11-2 NA NA CASSSPRVTSGNTIYF TGTGCCAGCAGCTCACCAAGGGTGACATCTGGAAACACCATATATTTT
TRBJ2-5 TRBV19 TRBD2 NA CASSPVLAGGPETQYF TGTGCCAGTAGTCCCGTGCTAGCGGGGGGGCCGGAGACCCAGTACTTC
TRBJ2-3 TRBV19 TRBD2 NA CASSIPSGGANTQYF TGTGCCAGTAGTATCCCTAGCGGGGGGGCCAATACGCAGTATTTT
TRBJ1-2 TRBV6-5 NA NA CASSYLHRRGYTF TGTGCCAGCAGTTACCTACATCGGAGGGGCTACACCTTC
TRBJ2-2 TRBV9 NA NA CASSVGRNTGELFF TGTGCCAGCAGCGTAGGGCGGAACACCGGGGAGCTGTTTTTT
TRBJ2-5 TRBV11-2 TRBD2 NA CASSKTPLAGEETQYF TGTGCCAGCAGCAAGACCCCTCTAGCGGGGGAAGAGACCCAGTACTTC
TRBJ1-2 TRBV19 NA NA CASSTGRRRFFYGYTF TGTGCCAGTAGTACCGGACGGAGACGCTTTTTCTATGGCTACACCTTC
TRBJ1-1 TRBV2 TRBD1 NA CASTEPGQGHNTEAFF TGTGCCAGCACCGAACCGGGACAGGGGCACAACACTGAAGCTTTCTTT
TRBJ1-5 TRBV3-1/TRBV3-2 NA NA CASSQNRVLEPQHF TGTGCCAGCAGCCAGAACAGGGTCTTGGAGCCCCAGCATTTT
TRBJ1-5 TRBV6-4 NA NA CASSEGASQPQHF TGTGCCAGCAGTGAGGGGGCGAGTCAGCCCCAGCATTTT
TRBJ2-5 TRBV5-1 NA NA CASSLGTSQETQYF TGCGCCAGCAGCTTGGGCACCAGCCAAGAGACCCAGTACTTC
TRBJ1-5 TRBV6-1 NA NA CASSENTNQPQHF TGTGCCAGCAGTGAAAACACTAATCAGCCCCAGCATTTT
TRBJ2-2 TRBV14 NA NA CASSQTNRATGELFF TGTGCCAGCAGCCAAACCAACAGGGCCACCGGGGAGCTGTTTTTT
TRBJ2-5 TRBV7-9 TRBD1 NA CASSSDRGLETQYF TGTGCCAGCAGCTCGGACAGGGGGCTGGAGACCCAGTACTTC
TRBJ1-2 TRBV5-1 TRBD1 once CASSLTIGTDYGYTF TGCGCCAGCAGCTTAACAATAGGGACAGACTATGGCTACACCTTC
TRBJ2-7 TRBV29-1 NA NA CSVWGPGADGYEQYF TGCAGCGTTTGGGGCCCGGGGGCGGACGGATACGAGCAGTACTTC
TRBJ2-4 TRBV4-1 NA NA CASSPERQGRENIQYF TGCGCCAGCAGCCCGGAACGTCAGGGGCGGGAAAACATTCAGTACTTC
TRBJ2-7 TRBV5-1 TRBD2 NA CASSFSGTRNEQYF TGCGCCAGCAGCTTCTCCGGGACTAGGAACGAGCAGTACTTC
TRBJ1-1 TRBV5-1 NA NA CASSITGQNTEAFF TGCGCCAGCAGCATAACAGGGCAGAACACTGAAGCTTTCTTT
TRBJ1-5 TRBV6-7 NA NA CASSSIHHCRGPSNQPQHF TGTGCCAGCAGTTCAATACACCATTGCAGGGGTCCGAGCAATCAGCCCCAGCATTTT
TRBJ2-1 TRBV15 TRBD2 NA CATDSGGYSYNEQFF TGTGCCACTGATAGCGGGGGGTACTCCTACAATGAGCAGTTCTTC
TRBJ2-3 TRBV10-1 NA NA CASSESKEVSTDTQYF TGCGCCAGCAGTGAGTCGAAAGAGGTCTCCACAGATACGCAGTATTTT
TRBJ1-1 TRBV27 NA few CASSFSGYTEAFF TGTGCCAGCAGTTTTTCGGGGTACACTGAAGCTTTCTTT
TRBJ2-3 TRBV18 NA NA CASSPKDTDTQYF TGTGCCAGCTCACCAAAGGATACAGATACGCAGTATTTT
TRBJ2-5 TRBV5-4 NA NA CASSLDSYQETQYF TGTGCCAGCAGCTTGGACAGTTACCAAGAGACCCAGTACTTC
TRBJ1-5 TRBV28 TRBD1 NA CASSEDRDPNQPQHF TGTGCCAGCAGCGAGGACAGGGACCCCAATCAGCCCCAGCATTTT
TRBJ1-2 TRBV7-3 NA NA CAGSTTGVANYGYTF TGTGCCGGCAGCACTACAGGAGTCGCGAACTATGGCTACACCTTC
TRBJ1-2 TRBV18 NA NA CASSQHPLYGYTF TGTGCCAGCTCACAACACCCCCTCTATGGCTACACCTTC
TRBJ2-5 TRBV6-5 NA NA CASSQQDDRKGTQYF TGTGCCAGCAGTCAACAGGATGATCGAAAGGGGACCCAGTACTTC
TRBJ2-6 TRBV4-1 NA NA CASSRATAGDSSGANVLTF TGCGCCAGCAGCCGAGCCACGGCAGGGGATTCCTCTGGGGCCAACGTCCTGACTTTC
TRBJ1-5 TRBV4-2 NA NA CASSHPVLQWGPQHF TGTGCCAGCAGCCACCCGGTACTCCAATGGGGGCCCCAGCATTTT
TRBJ1-2 TRBV4-1 TRBD1 NA CASSKSTGGDGYTF TGCGCCAGCAGCAAATCGACAGGGGGCGATGGCTACACCTTC
TRBJ2-7 TRBV5-6 NA NA CASSFGLVSYEQYF TGTGCCAGCAGCTTTGGACTCGTCTCCTACGAGCAGTACTTC
TRBJ1-1 TRBV10-2 NA NA CASSFWGGETEAFF TGCGCCAGCAGCTTTTGGGGGGGGGAAACTGAAGCTTTCTTT
TRBJ2-7 TRBV5-5 TRBD1 NA CASSMTGGKYEQYF TGTGCCAGCAGTATGACAGGGGGCAAGTACGAGCAGTACTTC
TRBJ2-1 TRBV7-9 TRBD2 NA CASSLGSGGTNEQFF TGTGCCAGCAGCTTAGGTAGCGGGGGAACCAATGAGCAGTTCTTC
TRBJ1-2 TRBV24-1 NA NA CATSAEGLGYTF TGTGCCACCAGTGCGGAGGGGCTTGGCTACACCTTC
TRBJ1-1 TRBV19 TRBD1 NA CASSAPTGMGAGTEAFF TGTGCCAGTAGTGCACCGACAGGGATGGGGGCGGGGACTGAAGCTTTCTTT
TRBJ1-2 TRBV25-1 NA NA CASSETAYGYTF TGTGCCAGCAGTGAAACAGCCTATGGCTACACCTTC
TRBJ2-7 TRBV11-2 NA NA CASSLSRAHEQYF TGTGCCAGCAGCTTATCGAGGGCCCACGAGCAGTACTTC
TRBJ1-2 TRBV12-3/TRBV12-4 NA NA CASSREYRGYTF TGTGCCAGCAGCAGAGAGTATCGAGGCTACACCTTC
TRBJ1-2 TRBV4-1 NA NA CASSQQGQGGYGYTF TGCGCCAGCAGCCAACAGGGGCAGGGCGGCTATGGCTACACCTTC